Ten or more counts support the clone carrying this T cell receptor beta chain. Unique molecular identifiers were incorporated into the prepared TCRbeta library. TCRdb itself ran the PCR reads through MiXCR, one entry per CDR3 protein. The table lists about 360,000 distinct CDR3 sequences, 10% to 15% of them singletons. The sample belongs to a study of T-cell reconstitution after alpha-beta-depleted transplantation in children. V lost 5 bases and J lost 5, with 16 bases in between. The CDR3 runs to 15 residues. Germline loops: CDR1 SGHTA, CDR2 FQGNSA. The TCR comes from a human donor who donated a stem cell graft to a child with Fanconi anemia. V and J are TRBV7-2 and TRBJ2-1; D not resolved. The source material was PBMCs, sampled from the stem cell graft. The CDR3 here is CASSLDMGNDNEQFF. The CDR3 nucleotides are TGTGCCAGCAGCCTCGATATGGGCAATGACAATGAGCAGTTCTTC.